A single sample gave rise to the 24 T cell receptor beta chains below, sequenced in a study of T cell responses to AZD1222 COVID-19 vaccine. Only in-frame clones appear in the TCRdb table, and some are missing; sequencing was by immunoSEQ multiplex PCR. In the table there are about 170,000 clones, more than 80% of which are singletons. Sequenced material: peripheral blood, taken on day 0 of AZD1222 vaccination. These receptors were collected from an adult in good health.

The gene calls are TRBV5-4 and TRBJ1-1; weak D call: TRBD1 (6 bases). Germline CDR1 and CDR2: SGHNT and YYREEE (reference sequence). This CDR3 contains 12 residues. V gave up 2 bases and J gave up 6 bases, with 8 bases separating them. CDR3 sequence (DNA): TGTGCCAGCAGCTTACAGGGTTCTGAAGCTTTCTTT. Translated, it gives CASSLQGSEAFF.

The V gene is TRBV10-2, the J gene TRBJ2-2, with TRBD2 matching 10 bases. The CDR3 has 16 residues. V was clipped by 6 bases and J by 7 bases; unmatched bases: 11. Germline values: CDR1 WSHSY, CDR2 SAAADI. CDR3 region: CASSALSGGAFGELFF. DNA of the CDR3: TGCGCCAGCAGCGCCCTGAGCGGGGGGGCGTTCGGGGAGCTGTTTTTT.

This clone was observed a handful of times. The chain uses TRBV7-2 and TRBJ1-4; D perhaps matches TRBD1 (6 bases). The CDR3 spans 17 residues. V lost 5 bases to trimming and J lost 1 base, with 17 bases between them. Germline values: CDR1 SGHTA, CDR2 FQGNSA. The CDR3 DNA reads TGTGCCAGCAGCGACAGGCTCAGGGGTCAAACTAATGAAAAACTGTTTTTT. Translation: CASSDRLRGQTNEKLFF.

This clone occurred a few times. The gene calls are TRBV3-1 (or the pseudogene TRBV3-2) and TRBJ1-5; unclear D gene. From germline, CDR1 is LGHDT and CDR2 YNNKEL (reference sequence). The CDR3 totals 14 residues. Trimming stripped 4 bases from V and 4 bases from J, with 11 bases between. CDR3: CASSRWGPNQPQHF. The DNA for the CDR3 is TGTGCCAGCAGCCGCTGGGGTCCAAATCAGCCCCAGCATTTT.

V and J are TRBV24-1 and TRBJ2-3; no clear D gene. Germline loops: CDR1 KGHDR, CDR2 SFDVKD. Trimming cost V 9 bases and J 3 bases, with 15 bases left between them. The CDR3 has 14 amino acids. CDR3 in DNA: TGTGCCACCTGTTGCAATTTGACAACAGATACGCAGTATTTT. Translating gives CATCCNLTTDTQYF.

This clone was seen only once. The chain employs TRBV12-3 or TRBV12-4 and TRBJ2-7; no definite D call. Deletions cut 5 bases from V and 8 bases from J, with 13 bases between. There are 12 residues in the CDR3. The CDR3 bases are TGTGCCAGCAGTCAGAACCTTAGTAAGCAGTACTTC. Protein sequence: CASSQNLSKQYF.

This chain links TRBV11-2 with TRBJ2-1; 7 positions match TRBD1. V was clipped by 5 bases and J by 4 bases; unmatched bases: 11. CDR1 is SGHAT and CDR2 is FQNNGV in the germline V gene. The CDR3 spans 16 residues. The CDR3 reads CASSTVLGQIYNEQFF. The CDR3 DNA reads as TGTGCCAGCAGCACCGTCTTGGGACAGATTTACAATGAGCAGTTCTTC.

This clone appeared a single time. V usage is TRBV19 and J usage is TRBJ2-1; D may correspond to TRBD1 or TRBD2 (5 bases each). V was pared by 4 bases and J by 0 bases, with 7 bases between. Germline loops: CDR1 LNHDA, CDR2 SQIVND (reference sequence). This CDR3 region has 14 residues. The CDR3 protein is CASSNGGSYNEQFF. Here the CDR3 DNA reads TGTGCCAGTAGTAATGGGGGCTCCTACAATGAGCAGTTCTTC.

This chain connects TRBV7-2 to TRBJ2-3; D call uncertain. This CDR3 contains 17 residues. Trimming removed 8 bases from V and 1 base from J, with 22 bases in between. CDR1 SGHTA and CDR2 FQGNSA come from the germline V gene. This CDR3 is CASRKSLVSRGTDTQYF. The CDR3 nucleotides are TGTGCCAGCCGCAAATCCCTAGTCTCCAGAGGCACAGATACGCAGTATTTT.

The chain recombines TRBV29-1 with TRBJ2-3; D possibly corresponds to TRBD1 (5 bases). The CDR3 runs 13 residues. The germline V gene encodes CDR1 SQVTM and CDR2 ANQGSEA. Deletions cut 4 bases from V and 0 bases from J, with 8 bases between. The CDR3 is CSVVNRSTDTQYF. For the CDR3, the DNA is TGCAGCGTTGTGAACAGGAGCACAGATACGCAGTATTTT.

J is TRBJ1-1 and V is TRBV4-1, with TRBD1 matching over 7 bases. Germline trimming cut 2 bases from V and 3 bases from J; bases unmatched to any gene: 15. Germline CDR1 is MGHRA and CDR2 is YSYEKL. The length of the CDR3 is 18 residues. The CDR3 loop reads CASSQRTVAGGSDTEAFF. The CDR3 bases are TGCGCCAGCAGCCAACGAACTGTGGCAGGGGGATCGGACACTGAAGCTTTCTTT.

The chain couples TRBV19 to TRBJ2-3; TRBD2 matches at 9 bases. This CDR3 has 15 residues. The V and J ends lost 3 bases and 5 bases, in that order; junction bases with no gene match: 6. Germline lookup yields CDR1 LNHDA and CDR2 SQIVND (reference sequence). CDR3 residues: CASSIRGGAGDTQYF. In DNA form, the CDR3 reads TGTGCCAGTAGTATCCGCGGGGGGGCGGGAGATACGCAGTATTTT.

The chain joins TRBV28 to TRBJ1-5, with D unclear. The germline V and J ends were trimmed by 6 bases and 5 bases, with 11 bases remaining between them. The CDR3 loop spans 13 amino acids. Germline loops: CDR1 MDHEN, CDR2 SYDVKM. Here the CDR3 reads CASRGPADQPQHF. In nucleotides, the CDR3 is TGTGCCAGCAGAGGGCCTGCCGATCAGCCCCAGCATTTT.

J is TRBJ2-7 and V is TRBV6-4, with TRBD2 matching 14 bases. The V gene's germline CDR1 is MRHNA and CDR2 SNTAGT. CDR3 size: 17 residues. After removal of 3 bases from V and 5 bases from J, the junction contained 9 bases not matched to a gene. The CDR3 nucleotides are TGTGCCAGCAGTGAGAAGGGACTAGCGGGGGAGGCCCACGAGCAGTACTTC. It codes for CASSEKGLAGEAHEQYF.

The chain couples TRBV18 to TRBJ2-1; a possible D gene is TRBD2 (6 bases). From germline, CDR1 is KGHSH and CDR2 LQKENI. There are 13 residues in the CDR3. V shed 0 bases and J shed 6 bases, with 6 bases lying between them. As DNA, the CDR3 is TGTGCCAGCTCACCACCGGGGGGCAATGAGCAGTTCTTC. Residues: CASSPPGGNEQFF.

The genes are TRBV3-1 (or the pseudogene TRBV3-2) and TRBJ2-5; either TRBD1 or TRBD2 may fit D (5 bases each). This CDR3 spans 14 amino acids. V dropped 5 bases and J dropped 7 bases, with 17 bases sitting between them. CDR1 LGHDT and CDR2 YNNKEL come from the germline V gene (reference sequence). The CDR3 nucleotides read TGTGCCAGCAGCTCTCAGGGCACCGGGACGACCCAGTACTTC. Protein: CASSSQGTGTTQYF.

This chain joins TRBV28 and TRBJ1-6; 7 nucleotides agree with TRBD1. J lost 8 bases, V lost 3 bases, and 13 bases had no gene match. CDR1 MDHEN and CDR2 SYDVKM come from the germline V gene. The CDR3 is made up of 17 amino acids. CDR3 in amino acids: CASSFPSLTGSDSPLHF. The CDR3 DNA sequence: TGTGCCAGCAGTTTCCCCTCATTGACAGGGTCGGATTCACCCCTCCACTTT. Together with reference TRBV28 and TRBJ1-6, the CDR3 gives the full variable domain: DVKVTQSSRYLVKRTGEKVFLECVQDMDHENMFWYRQDPGLGLRLIYFSYDVKMKEKGDIPEGYSVSREKKERFSLILESASTNQTSMYLCASSFPSLTGSDSPLHFGNGTRLTVT.

The chain combines TRBV19 with TRBJ1-5; maybe TRBD1 (5 bases). Trimming removed 3 bases at V and 6 bases at J, with 6 bases between. This CDR3 has 12 amino acids. The germline gives CDR1 LNHDA, CDR2 SQIVND (reference sequence). This CDR3 reads CASSIGGQPQHF. As DNA, the CDR3 is TGTGCCAGTAGTATCGGGGGTCAGCCCCAGCATTTT. The variable domain in full, completed from reference TRBV19 and TRBJ1-5, reads DGGITQSPKYLFRKEGQNVTLSCEQNLNHDAMYWYRQDPGQGLRLIYYSQIVNDFQKGDIAEGYSVSREKKESFPLTVTSAQKNPTAFYLCASSIGGQPQHFGDGTRLSIL.

This clone appeared a few times. This chain links TRBV4-2 with TRBJ2-1, with 9 bases identical to TRBD2. The CDR3 covers 16 residues. J gave up 6 bases and V 0 bases, and 6 bases lay outside the gene matches. Germline CDR1 is LGHNA and CDR2 is YNFKEQ. DNA for the CDR3: TGTGCCAGCAGCCAAGAGGGCGGGGGGGCTGTCAATGAGCAGTTCTTC. Its protein is CASSQEGGGAVNEQFF.

This rearrangement joins TRBV9 to TRBJ1-5; D might be TRBD1 (5 bases). Germline CDR1 reads SGDLS; CDR2 reads YYNGEE. This CDR3 contains 14 residues. V dropped 2 bases and J dropped 4 bases, with 10 bases sitting between them. The chain's CDR3 is CASSVGAENQPQHF. The CDR3 bases are TGTGCCAGCAGCGTCGGGGCCGAAAATCAGCCCCAGCATTTT. The full variable domain, rest sourced from reference TRBV9 and TRBJ1-5, is DSGVTQTPKHLITATGQRVTLRCSPRSGDLSVYWYQQSLDQGLQFLIQYYNGEERAKGNILERFSAQQFPDLHSELNLSSLELGDSALYFCASSVGAENQPQHFGDGTRLSIL.

This clone has just a few counts. The V gene is TRBV7-9, the J gene TRBJ1-2, with D hard to call. In germline, CDR1 is SEHNR, CDR2 FQNEAQ (reference sequence). The V and J ends lost 1 base and 2 bases respectively, with 8 bases between them. The CDR3 runs 14 residues. CDR3 coding DNA: TGTGCCAGCAGCTTAGTGTCCGGGAACTATGGCTACACCTTC. Its protein product is CASSLVSGNYGYTF.

The chain couples TRBV7-9 to TRBJ1-4; 8 bases map to TRBD1. This CDR3 comprises 15 residues. Germline V lookup: CDR1 SEHNR, CDR2 FQNEAQ (reference sequence). Unmatched junction bases numbered 11, after V lost 6 bases and J lost 8 bases. The CDR3 sequence: CASRHSGAGGEKLFF. As DNA, the CDR3 is TGTGCCAGCAGGCACTCAGGGGCAGGGGGCGAAAAACTGTTTTTT.

The chain has TRBV7-2 and TRBJ1-5; the D gene is possibly TRBD1 (5 bases). Germline V gives CDR1 SGHTA, CDR2 FQGNSA. V lost 1 base, J lost 3 bases, and 13 bases lay in between. The CDR3 loop spans 16 amino acids. This CDR3 reads CASSLEGRKINQPQHF. The CDR3 region has the DNA TGTGCCAGCAGCTTAGAGGGACGGAAGATCAATCAGCCCCAGCATTTT.

The V call is TRBV11-2, the J call TRBJ1-2; D is unclear. There are 15 residues in the CDR3. Between the trimmed V and J ends, which lost 6 bases and 0 bases, there was a span of 14 bases. From germline, CDR1 is SGHAT and CDR2 FQNNGV. The CDR3 DNA is TGTGCCAGCAGTCCAAACTTCGGGTCTAACTATGGCTACACCTTC. Translated, it gives CASSPNFGSNYGYTF. Drawing the rest from reference TRBV11-2 and TRBJ1-2, the complete variable domain is EAGVAQSPRYKIIEKRQSVAFWCNPISGHATLYWYQQILGQGPKLLIQFQNNGVVDDSQLPKDRFSAERLKGVDSTLKIQPAKLEDSAVYLCASSPNFGSNYGYTFGSGTRLTVV.